This T cell receptor beta chain was captured by sequencing in a study of control samples from healthy donors and cancer patients. Clones were read by immunoSEQ multiplex PCR, and TCRdb kept only the in-frame ones, dropping some. The sample records around 13,000 clones, approximately 94% being singletons. The CDR3 sequence is 13 residues long. V dropped 2 bases and J dropped 5 bases, with 9 bases sitting between them. CDR1 and CDR2 from the germline V gene are SGDLS and YYNGEE. The gene calls are TRBV9 and TRBJ2-3; D gene ambiguous. The receptor was derived from a man in his 70s with head and neck cancer. What was sequenced was PBMCs. The CDR3 DNA follows: TGTGCCAGCAGCGTGAGCGTAATAGATACGCAGTATTTT. Residues: CASSVSVIDTQYF.